Listed here is a single T cell receptor beta chain. Profiled with immunoSEQ multiplex PCR; TCRdb holds only in-frame clones, not every one. Of around 140,000 clones in the sample, about 93% were seen once. This record comes from a study of T cell responses to AZD1222 COVID-19 vaccine. The CDR3 contains 16 residues. Germline CDR1 and CDR2: SGHTA and FQGNSA. The V and J ends lost 2 bases and 1 base respectively, with 14 bases between them. The input for sequencing was peripheral blood, taken on day 0 of AZD1222 vaccination. The TCR comes from an adult in good health. The genes are TRBV7-2 and TRBJ2-5; a weak D match, TRBD2 (5 bases). CDR3 nucleotides: TGTGCCAGCAGCTTACAGCCTTCCGGGGTCCAAGAGACCCAGTACTTC. Translating gives CASSLQPSGVQETQYF.